Presented here are 20 T cell receptor beta chains from one specimen sequenced in a study of blood T cell repertoires in COVID-19. Here immunoSEQ multiplex PCR was the method, and the copy in TCRdb shows in-frame clones only, minus some. The data show 280,000 or so clones, approximately 83% seen once. The specimen was peripheral blood. These receptor sequences come from a human donor in a cohort sampled during active COVID-19.

The chain couples TRBV10-3 to TRBJ1-1; 9 bases align to TRBD1. Germline V gene lookup returns CDR1 ENHRY and CDR2 SYGVKD. The V and J ends lost 4 bases and 1 base, in that order; junction bases with no gene match: 4. The CDR3 has 15 amino acids. The CDR3 reads CAISALDRGNTEAFF. In DNA, the CDR3 is TGTGCCATCAGTGCCCTGGACAGGGGGAACACTGAAGCTTTCTTT.

The chain is built from TRBV19 and TRBJ1-2, with D uncertain. This CDR3 is 12 amino acids long. The ends were cut back, 9 bases at V and 4 bases at J, with 12 bases in the middle. Per germline, CDR1 LNHDA and CDR2 SQIVND (reference sequence). CDR3 in amino acids: CASQTGSYGYTF. CDR3 nucleotide sequence: TGTGCCAGCCAGACGGGGTCCTATGGCTACACCTTC.

The genes are TRBV9 and TRBJ1-1; D is undetermined. Trimming removed 1 base at V and 1 base at J, with 5 bases between. The length of the CDR3 is 13 residues. The germline V gene has CDR1 SGDLS and CDR2 YYNGEE. CDR3 region: CASSVRQNTEAFF. In DNA, the CDR3 is TGTGCCAGCAGCGTACGACAGAACACTGAAGCTTTCTTT.

The chain employs TRBV5-6 and TRBJ1-4; a possible D gene is TRBD1 (5 bases). The CDR3 contains 16 residues. V shed 2 bases and J shed 7 bases, with 18 bases lying between them. Germline loops: CDR1 SGHDT, CDR2 YYEEEE. DNA for the CDR3: TGTGCCAGCAGCTTTGGGGCCCAGGCACCTGCTGAAAAACTGTTTTTT. The encoded protein is CASSFGAQAPAEKLFF.

The gene calls are TRBV7-6 and TRBJ2-2, with no clear D. The CDR3 runs to 15 residues. Germline V CDR1 and CDR2: SGHVS, FNYEAQ. Between the trimmed V and J ends, which lost 2 bases and 2 bases, there was a span of 9 bases. The CDR3 bases are TGTGCCAGCAGCTTACAGAGACTCAACACCGGGGAGCTGTTTTTT. As protein: CASSLQRLNTGELFF. The full variable domain, rest sourced from reference TRBV7-6 and TRBJ2-2, is GAGVSQSPRYKVTKRGQDVALRCDPISGHVSLYWYRQALGQGPEFLTYFNYEAQQDKSGLPNDRFSAERPEGSISTLTIQRTEQRDSAMYRCASSLQRLNTGELFFGEGSRLTVL.

The CDR3 DNA follows: TGTGCCAGCAGTCGAGCCTTCACCCGGACAGGATCGCGCTACACCTTC. It translates to CASSRAFTRTGSRYTF. The chain links TRBV6-6 to TRBJ1-2, with 7 bases aligning to TRBD1. This CDR3 has 16 amino acids. The V gene's germline CDR1 is MNHNY and CDR2 SVGAGI (reference sequence). The ends lost 5 bases at V and 9 bases at J; junction bases unmatched: 18.

V gene TRBV3-1 (or the pseudogene TRBV3-2) combines with J gene TRBJ2-5; D unclear. Looked up from germline, CDR1 is LGHDT and CDR2 is YNNKEL (reference sequence). Trimming left V 4 bases short and J 1 base short, with 10 bases between. The CDR3 consists of 14 residues. The CDR3 loop is CASSLRGGQETQYF. The DNA of the CDR3 is TGTGCCAGCAGCCTTAGAGGTGGCCAAGAGACCCAGTACTTC.

This chain links TRBV6-5 with TRBJ2-6; no clear D. The CDR3 totals 15 residues. The V end lost 6 bases, the J end lost 0 bases, and 9 bases lay between the germline ends. Germline lookup yields CDR1 MNHEY and CDR2 SVGAGI. CDR3 sequence: CASSTQNSGANVLTF. CDR3 sequence (DNA): TGTGCCAGCAGCACACAGAACTCTGGGGCCAACGTCCTGACTTTC.

This rearrangement joins TRBV25-1 to TRBJ1-3; a weak D match, TRBD1 (5 bases). Germline V gives CDR1 MGHDK, CDR2 SYGVNS. V shed 6 bases and J shed 4 bases, with 13 bases lying between them. The CDR3 extends over 14 amino acids. The DNA of the CDR3 is TGTGCCAGCAGAGAAGCAGGGTTGGGAAACACCATATATTTT. Translating it yields CASREAGLGNTIYF.

For the CDR3, the DNA is TGTGCCAGCAGCCCAGGACTAGCAATTATAGGCGATGAGCAGTTCTTC. Encoded protein: CASSPGLAIIGDEQFF. This rearrangement joins TRBV9 to TRBJ2-1, with 8 bases aligning to TRBD2. Germline V gene sequence: CDR1 SGDLS, CDR2 YYNGEE. V shed 4 bases and J 8 bases; nucleotides not matched to a gene: 14. The CDR3 runs to 16 residues.

The sample holds one count of this clone. The chain couples TRBV6-5 to TRBJ2-7; 9 nucleotides line up with TRBD1. Germline V gene sequence: CDR1 MNHEY, CDR2 SVGAGI. After removal of 4 bases from V and 2 bases from J, the junction contained 6 bases not matched to a gene. The CDR3 length is 15 residues. The CDR3 bases are TGTGCCAGCAGTTCCGGGACAGGGATTACCTACGAGCAGTACTTC. Its translation is CASSSGTGITYEQYF.

The V call is TRBV28, the J call TRBJ1-5; TRBD1 matches 7 bases. The trim removed 5 bases at V and 11 bases at J, leaving 18 bases unmatched. The germline CDR1 and CDR2 sequences are MDHEN and SYDVKM. The CDR3 is made up of 16 amino acids. This CDR3 is CASSHLPIRGVSAQHF. DNA of the CDR3: TGTGCCAGCAGTCACTTACCGATCAGGGGGGTATCGGCCCAGCATTTT.

The chain carries TRBV18 and TRBJ2-5, with 12 bases lining up with TRBD2. Germline CDR1 is KGHSH and CDR2 is LQKENI. The length of the CDR3 is 16 residues. Unmatched junction bases numbered 3, after V lost 0 bases and J lost 4 bases. DNA of the CDR3: TGTGCCAGCTCACCACCGACTAGCGGGAGTGGAGAGACCCAGTACTTC. Translated, it gives CASSPPTSGSGETQYF. The full variable domain, with the rest looked up from reference TRBV18 and TRBJ2-5, is NAGVMQNPRHLVRRRGQEARLRCSPMKGHSHVYWYRQLPEEGLKFMVYLQKENIIDESGMPKERFSAEFPKEGPSILRIQQVVRGDSAAYFCASSPPTSGSGETQYFGPGTRLLVL.

The chain links TRBV12-5 to TRBJ1-5; D is uncertain. This CDR3 has 15 residues. V lost 2 bases, J lost 2 bases, and 10 bases lay in between. The V gene's germline CDR1 is LGHNT and CDR2 FRNRAP. The DNA of the CDR3 is TGTGCTAGTGGTTTGAGCGGTAGAGGCAATCAGCCCCAGCATTTT. Protein: CASGLSGRGNQPQHF.

The rearrangement joins TRBV4-2 to TRBJ2-1, with a tentative D call TRBD2 (6 bases). The CDR3 spans 15 residues. CDR1 and CDR2 (germline): LGHNA, YNFKEQ. Trimming removed 0 bases at V and 8 bases at J, with 14 bases between. CDR3 DNA: TGTGCCAGCAGCCAAGAGGCCGGGGGAAGGGATGAGCAGTTCTTC. Protein sequence: CASSQEAGGRDEQFF.

Only one count was recorded for this clone. The chain joins TRBV7-6 to TRBJ2-5; 8 nucleotides align to TRBD2. The CDR3 sequence is 15 residues long. Germline CDR1 is SGHVS and CDR2 is FNYEAQ. V lost 1 base to trimming and J lost 5 bases; unmatched junction nucleotides: 6. In DNA, the CDR3 is TGTGCCAGCAGCTTAGGTGGGACTAGAACGGAGACCCAGTACTTC. Residues: CASSLGGTRTETQYF. Filled out from reference TRBV7-6 and TRBJ2-5, the complete variable domain reads GAGVSQSPRYKVTKRGQDVALRCDPISGHVSLYWYRQALGQGPEFLTYFNYEAQQDKSGLPNDRFSAERPEGSISTLTIQRTEQRDSAMYRCASSLGGTRTETQYFGPGTRLLVL.

This rearrangement joins TRBV9 to TRBJ2-2, with D perhaps matching TRBD1 (6 bases). The V gene lost 0 bases and the J gene lost 0 bases, with 9 bases spanning the gap. The CDR3 has 16 amino acids. Per the germline V gene, CDR1 is SGDLS and CDR2 is YYNGEE. CDR3 in amino acids: CASSVVGGSNTGELFF. The CDR3 coding sequence is TGTGCCAGCAGCGTAGTAGGGGGATCGAACACCGGGGAGCTGTTTTTT.

This clone was recorded once. This rearrangement joins TRBV28 to TRBJ2-1, with 11 bases aligning to TRBD1. After removal of 7 bases from V and 5 bases from J, the junction contained 7 bases not matched to a gene. Germline V gives CDR1 MDHEN, CDR2 SYDVKM. The CDR3 consists of 15 residues. The CDR3 nucleotides are TGTGCCAGCATCGGGCCGGGACAGGGGGACAATGAGCAGTTCTTC. This translates into CASIGPGQGDNEQFF.

This chain joins TRBV11-2 and TRBJ2-7, with D unclear. This CDR3 spans 14 amino acids. Germline CDR1 is SGHAT and CDR2 is FQNNGV. V lost 4 bases and J 4 bases, leaving 14 bases between the germline ends. The CDR3 region is CASSSTVSRYEQYF. The CDR3 bases are TGTGCCAGCAGCTCCACGGTCTCTCGATACGAGCAGTACTTC.

The chain employs TRBV7-2 and TRBJ1-3; 7 bases are shared with TRBD1. Unmatched junction bases numbered 8, after V lost 6 bases and J lost 0 bases. The CDR3 runs 16 residues. Germline lookup yields CDR1 SGHTA and CDR2 FQGNSA. The CDR3 loop reads CASSQGQPFSGNTIYF. CDR3 nucleotide sequence: TGTGCCAGCAGTCAGGGACAGCCTTTCTCTGGAAACACCATATATTTT.